The 23 T cell receptor beta chains in this list originate from one sample, sequenced in a study of blood T cell repertoires in COVID-19. Sequenced by immunoSEQ multiplex PCR; TCRdb stores in-frame clones only, minus some. Counted here are 200,000 to 250,000 clones, over 75% occurring once; the ten biggest clones make up roughly 3.5%. Sequencing was performed on PBMCs or T cells enriched from blood (not recorded which). The receptor source for this set is a woman in her sixties or seventies who had recovered from COVID-19.

V and J are TRBV7-9 and TRBJ2-1; a weak D match, TRBD2 (6 bases). CDR3 size: 14 residues. Trimming took off 6 bases at V and 5 bases at J, with 14 bases between the two ends. The V gene's germline CDR1 is SEHNR and CDR2 FQNEAQ (reference sequence). The CDR3: CASRFGTAHNEQFF. DNA of the CDR3: TGTGCCAGCAGATTCGGGACTGCCCACAATGAGCAGTTCTTC.

Only one count was recorded for this clone. The V gene is TRBV7-9, the J gene TRBJ2-3, with TRBD2 matching over 7 bases. The CDR3 is 15 residues long. Germline V lookup: CDR1 SEHNR, CDR2 FQNEAQ (reference sequence). The V and J ends lost 1 base and 3 bases, in that order; junction bases with no gene match: 4. In DNA, the CDR3 is TGTGCCAGCAGCTTAGGGACTAGGGCAACAGATACGCAGTATTTT. Translation gives CASSLGTRATDTQYF.

This chain links TRBV5-5 with TRBJ2-5; D may be TRBD1 (6 bases). Trimming pared 4 bases from V and 4 bases from J, leaving 17 bases between. The germline V gene has CDR1 SGHKS and CDR2 YYEKEE (reference sequence). There are 15 residues in the CDR3. The CDR3 here is CASSPPGQSRETQYF. DNA for the CDR3: TGTGCCAGCAGCCCTCCCGGACAGAGTCGAGAGACCCAGTACTTC.

DNA for the CDR3: TGTGCCAGTAGTATAGCGGGGGACAACACTGAAGCTTTCTTT. Its translation is CASSIAGDNTEAFF. The chain carries TRBV19 and TRBJ1-1; a possible D gene is TRBD1 (5 bases). CDR3 length: 14 residues. Trimming stripped 1 base from V and 2 bases from J, with 8 bases between. Germline V lookup: CDR1 LNHDA, CDR2 SQIVND (reference sequence).

This chain joins TRBV11-2 and TRBJ2-7; 8 nucleotides align to TRBD2. In germline, CDR1 is SGHAT, CDR2 FQNNGV. The CDR3 has 16 residues. J lost 2 bases, V lost 5 bases, and 11 bases had no gene match. CDR3 amino acids: CASSAALAVTTYEQYF. CDR3 nucleotides: TGTGCCAGCAGCGCCGCACTAGCGGTTACCACCTACGAGCAGTACTTC.

The chain joins TRBV19 to TRBJ1-5; D not resolved. The ends were cut back, 3 bases at V and 6 bases at J, with 15 bases in the middle. The CDR3 length is 15 residues. Per germline, CDR1 LNHDA and CDR2 SQIVND (reference sequence). CDR3 nucleotides: TGTGCCAGTAGTATCGGGAAGCTTTCAGTTCAGCCCCAGCATTTT. This encodes CASSIGKLSVQPQHF.

The rearrangement joins TRBV2 to TRBJ2-4, with 8 nucleotides matching TRBD1. The V and J ends lost 5 bases and 3 bases, in that order; junction bases with no gene match: 3. CDR1 and CDR2 (germline): SNHLY, FYNNEI. This CDR3 comprises 14 residues. The CDR3 protein is CASSLTGDKNIQYF. The CDR3 region has the DNA TGTGCCAGCAGTCTGACAGGGGACAAAAACATTCAGTACTTC.

The chain combines TRBV7-8 with TRBJ2-1, with TRBD2 matching 11 bases. The CDR3 covers 15 residues. Germline CDR1 and CDR2: SGHVS and FQNEAQ. The junction had 9 bases not matched to a gene; V was cut back by 5 bases and J by 9 bases. Written as DNA, the CDR3 is TGTGCCAGCAGCCAGACTAGCGGGAATCTTATTGAGCAGTTCTTC. Translating it yields CASSQTSGNLIEQFF.

This chain joins TRBV9 and TRBJ2-2; 10 bases are shared with TRBD2. CDR1 and CDR2 (germline): SGDLS, YYNGEE. With V trimmed by 4 bases and J by 3 bases, 12 bases remained unmatched. The CDR3 runs to 18 residues. In DNA form, the CDR3 reads TGTGCCAGCAGCCCGATCCCTCCTAGCGGGGGATACACCGGGGAGCTGTTTTTT. It codes for CASSPIPPSGGYTGELFF.

The chain carries TRBV4-2 and TRBJ2-3, with 8 bases identical to TRBD2. V lost 2 bases and J lost 11; bases outside the gene matches: 15. CDR3 size: 16 residues. Germline V gene data show CDR1 as LGHNA and CDR2 as YNFKEQ. CDR3 sequence reads: CASSQTRSGGSLGQYF. The CDR3 DNA reads TGTGCCAGCAGCCAAACAAGGAGCGGGGGATCTTTGGGGCAGTATTTT.

This rearrangement joins TRBV20-1 to TRBJ1-1; 11 bases line up with TRBD1. Per the germline V gene, CDR1 is DFQATT and CDR2 is SNEGSKA (reference sequence). The CDR3 has 15 amino acids. V was clipped by 3 bases and J by 9 bases; unmatched bases: 12. CDR3 loop: CSASKDRGLFGQAFF. DNA for the CDR3: TGCAGTGCTAGTAAGGACAGGGGGCTGTTTGGACAAGCTTTCTTT.

In regard to this clone: No conserved phenylalanine or tryptophan is present at the end of the CDR3, so a read error is the likely explanation. The DNA is left out, because the CDR3 cannot be placed on it with certainty; the CDR3 is given as TCRdb lists it. This rearrangement joins TRBV6-5 to TRBJ1-2; the table's D gene call, TRBD1, was not cross checked with the DNA. Including both end residues, the CDR3 is 12 amino acids long. Germline V CDR1 and CDR2: MNHEY, SVGAGI. CDR3 amino acids: CASTLEGQGRIS.

The V gene is TRBV5-6, the J gene TRBJ1-4, with D perhaps matching TRBD1 (5 bases). CDR3 size: 16 residues. V was trimmed by 3 bases and J by 0 bases, leaving 12 bases between them. The germline CDR1 and CDR2 sequences are SGHDT and YYEEEE. The CDR3 sequence: CASSSLQQATNEKLFF. CDR3 DNA: TGTGCCAGCAGCTCACTTCAACAGGCAACTAATGAAAAACTGTTTTTT.

The chain joins TRBV27 to TRBJ2-5; D possibly corresponds to TRBD2 (5 bases). Per germline, CDR1 MNHEY and CDR2 SMNVEV (reference sequence). The CDR3 runs to 14 residues. The V and J ends lost 5 bases and 1 base respectively, with 11 bases between them. This CDR3 is CASSVTRLQETQYF. In DNA form, the CDR3 reads TGTGCCAGCAGTGTAACTAGACTCCAAGAGACCCAGTACTTC.

J is TRBJ1-4 and V is TRBV18, with a tentative D call TRBD1 (5 bases). V was clipped by 3 bases and J by 5 bases, with 7 bases between them. This CDR3 comprises 13 residues. Germline V CDR1 and CDR2: KGHSH, LQKENI. The CDR3 reads CASSPDRNEKLFF. As DNA, the CDR3 is TGTGCCAGCTCACCTGACAGAAATGAAAAACTGTTTTTT.

This rearrangement joins TRBV6-2 or TRBV6-3 to TRBJ2-5; 8 bases agree with TRBD2. CDR1 MNHEY and CDR2 SVGEGT come from the germline V gene. The CDR3 has 14 residues. V was pared by 6 bases and J by 7 bases, with 10 bases of the junction left unmatched. The CDR3 DNA reads TGTGCCAGCAGCCCCCTAGCGGGCTCAGGGACCCAGTACTTC. It encodes CASSPLAGSGTQYF.

This clone was observed a handful of times. The chain has TRBV6-2 or TRBV6-3 and TRBJ1-5, with a possible D match to TRBD1 (6 bases). Per the germline V gene, CDR1 is MNHEY and CDR2 is SVGEGT. The CDR3 contains 16 residues. V lost 0 bases and J lost 0, with 9 bases in between. CDR3 in DNA: TGTGCCAGCAGTTACTCCCAGGGGTATAGCAATCAGCCCCAGCATTTT. It encodes CASSYSQGYSNQPQHF.

This chain joins TRBV7-2 and TRBJ2-5, with D perhaps matching TRBD1 (6 bases). Germline V gene lookup returns CDR1 SGHTA and CDR2 FQGNSA. The CDR3 has 16 amino acids. With 1 base removed from V and 0 bases from J, the gap between germline ends came to 12 bases. CDR3 amino acids: CASSLVGGQYQETQYF. In DNA, the CDR3 is TGTGCCAGCAGCTTAGTAGGCGGACAGTACCAAGAGACCCAGTACTTC.

The rearrangement uses TRBV19 and TRBJ2-5; 7 bases are shared with TRBD1. Germline values: CDR1 LNHDA, CDR2 SQIVND (reference sequence). The trim removed 5 bases at V and 4 bases at J, leaving 13 bases unmatched. This CDR3 has 16 residues. Written as DNA, the CDR3 is TGTGCCAGTAGTCCACCCCGGTCAGGGGGACGAGAGACCCAGTACTTC. Translation: CASSPPRSGGRETQYF.

The chain carries TRBV7-7 and TRBJ2-5; 11 bases match TRBD2. The CDR3 loop spans 16 amino acids. V trimming: 5 bases; J trimming: 2 bases; junction bases outside the gene matches: 7. Germline V lookup: CDR1 SSHAT, CDR2 FNYEAQ (reference sequence). This chain's CDR3 is CASSLLVAGGQETQYF. Written as DNA, the CDR3 is TGTGCCAGCAGCCTCCTGGTAGCGGGGGGGCAAGAGACCCAGTACTTC.

This sequence joins TRBV25-1 and TRBJ2-7; D may be TRBD1 (7 bases). The V and J ends lost 7 bases and 1 base respectively, with 11 bases between them. This CDR3 region has 13 residues. Germline lookup yields CDR1 MGHDK and CDR2 SYGVNS. CDR3 sequence reads: CASNQGGSYEQYF. CDR3 DNA sequence: TGTGCCAGCAACCAGGGGGGATCCTACGAGCAGTACTTC.

The V gene is TRBV5-4, the J gene TRBJ1-4; TRBD1 matches 10 bases. V trimming: 0 bases; J trimming: 6 bases; junction bases outside the gene matches: 2. Germline values: CDR1 SGHNT, CDR2 YYREEE (reference sequence). The CDR3 covers 15 residues. The CDR3 loop reads CASSLVGTGDEKLFF. CDR3 coding DNA: TGTGCCAGCAGCTTGGTCGGGACAGGGGATGAAAAACTGTTTTTT.

The chain employs TRBV2 and TRBJ2-5; possible D gene TRBD1, 6 bases. The CDR3 has 13 amino acids. Trimming left V 8 bases short and J 3 bases short, with 13 bases between. Germline CDR1 SNHLY, CDR2 FYNNEI. The CDR3: CASGPGTKETQYF. In nucleotides, the CDR3 is TGTGCCAGCGGACCGGGGACAAAAGAGACCCAGTACTTC. The full variable domain, rest sourced from reference TRBV2 and TRBJ2-5, is EPEVTQTPSHQVTQMGQEVILRCVPISNHLYFYWYRQILGQKVEFLVSFYNNEISEKSEIFDDQFSVERPDGSNFTLKIRSTKLEDSAMYFCASGPGTKETQYFGPGTRLLVL.